Presented here are 21 T cell receptor beta chains from one specimen sequenced in a study of blood T cell repertoires in COVID-19. Method: immunoSEQ multiplex PCR; TCRdb's copy keeps in-frame clones and lacks some. This repertoire shows under 250,000 clones, 82% found once; its top ten account for 5.2%. What was sequenced was peripheral blood. The receptor source for this set is a woman between 70 and 85 years old with COVID-19, enrolled during active disease.

This CDR3 reads CASSLVSGGNTEAFF. CDR3 nucleotides: TGCGCCAGCAGCTTGGTGTCAGGGGGGAACACTGAAGCTTTCTTT. The V call is TRBV5-1, the J call TRBJ1-1; 7 positions match TRBD1. The CDR3 is 15 amino acids. Trimming at V came to 0 bases and at J to 1 base, leaving 3 bases not matched to a gene. The germline V gene encodes CDR1 SGHRS and CDR2 YFSETQ.

The chain carries TRBV15 and TRBJ2-7; D possibly corresponds to TRBD2 (5 bases). Trimming stripped 0 bases from V and 4 bases from J, with 10 bases between. This CDR3 is built from 14 residues. Per the germline V gene, CDR1 is LNHNV and CDR2 is YYDKDF (reference sequence). The chain's CDR3 is CATSRDEGAYEQYF. The CDR3 bases are TGTGCCACCAGCAGAGATGAGGGCGCGTACGAGCAGTACTTC.

This chain joins TRBV5-8 and TRBJ1-5; tentatively, D is TRBD1 (6 bases). The germline CDR1 and CDR2 sequences are SGHTS and YDEGEE. The CDR3 sequence is 14 residues long. V lost 7 bases, J lost 5 bases, and 16 bases lay in between. The CDR3 spells CASCNSGDHQPQHF. Written as DNA, the CDR3 is TGTGCCAGCTGTAACTCAGGGGATCATCAGCCCCAGCATTTT.

The V gene is TRBV4-2, the J gene TRBJ2-1, with D tentatively TRBD1 (5 bases). The CDR3 runs to 17 residues. V lost 3 bases, J lost 0 bases, and 15 bases lay in between. Germline V gives CDR1 LGHNA, CDR2 YNFKEQ. CDR3 DNA: TGTGCCAGCAGCCATTCAGGGCTCCGTAGCTCCTACAATGAGCAGTTCTTC. It is translated as CASSHSGLRSSYNEQFF.

The J gene is TRBJ1-2, the V gene TRBV5-5; 7 bases fit TRBD1. This CDR3 spans 13 amino acids. The V gene end was trimmed by 4 bases and the J gene end by 6 bases; junction bases not matched to a gene: 6. Germline CDR1 reads SGHKS; CDR2 reads YYEKEE (reference sequence). CDR3 DNA sequence: TGTGCCAGCAGCCGACAGGGTAGCGATGGCTACACCTTC. It encodes CASSRQGSDGYTF.

V is TRBV7-2 and J is TRBJ2-2; the D is unclear. Germline V gene lookup returns CDR1 SGHTA and CDR2 FQGNSA. Trimming pared 5 bases from V and 0 bases from J, leaving 7 bases between. This CDR3 has 14 residues. DNA of the CDR3: TGTGCCAGCAGCATTACAACGAACACCGGGGAGCTGTTTTTT. This gives the protein CASSITTNTGELFF. Variable domain in full (rest from reference TRBV7-2 and TRBJ2-2): GAGVSQSPSNKVTEKGKDVELRCDPISGHTALYWYRQSLGQGLEFLIYFQGNSAPDKSGLPSDRFSAERTGGSVSTLTIQRTQQEDSAVYLCASSITTNTGELFFGEGSRLTVL.

The rearrangement joins TRBV9 to TRBJ1-1; D is undetermined. The CDR3 covers 13 residues. Germline loops: CDR1 SGDLS, CDR2 YYNGEE. The V and J ends lost 1 base and 7 bases respectively, with 11 bases between them. The CDR3 protein is CASSVQVVGEAFF. As DNA, the CDR3 is TGTGCCAGCAGCGTACAGGTCGTAGGTGAAGCTTTCTTT.

This chain joins TRBV7-8 and TRBJ2-4, with D possibly being TRBD2 (5 bases). CDR3 length equals 17 residues. Between the trimmed V and J ends, which lost 1 base and 0 bases, there was a span of 13 bases. Germline V gives CDR1 SGHVS, CDR2 FQNEAQ. The CDR3 loop is CASSLEMRAVAKNIQYF. CDR3 DNA: TGTGCCAGCAGCTTAGAAATGAGGGCGGTAGCCAAAAACATTCAGTACTTC.

This clone was seen just once. CDR3 nucleotide sequence: TGTGCCAGTAGAACGAGCGGGCGAAATCAGCCCCAGCATTTT. Translated, it gives CASRTSGRNQPQHF. The rearrangement joins TRBV19 to TRBJ1-5, with no clear D. Per the germline V gene, CDR1 is LNHDA and CDR2 is SQIVND (reference sequence). The CDR3 covers 14 residues. Trimming left V 6 bases short and J 4 bases short, with 13 bases between.

This chain's CDR3 is CASSVPGTSSSSGANVLTF. The CDR3 DNA follows: TGTGCCAGCAGCGTTCCCGGGACTAGCTCTAGCTCTGGGGCCAACGTCCTGACTTTC. The rearrangement joins TRBV7-8 to TRBJ2-6; 9 bases align to TRBD2. Germline trimming cut 5 bases from V and 0 bases from J; bases unmatched to any gene: 11. The germline V gene has CDR1 SGHVS and CDR2 FQNEAQ. The CDR3 loop spans 19 amino acids.

This chain joins TRBV10-1 and TRBJ2-1, with 8 bases matching TRBD1. J lost 0 bases, V lost 0 bases, and 7 bases had no gene match. The CDR3 length is 18 residues. In germline, CDR1 is WNHNN, CDR2 SYGVQD (reference sequence). CDR3 nucleotides: TGCGCCAGCAGTGAGTCGGGGACAGGTTCCGGCTCCTACAATGAGCAGTTCTTC. Translating gives CASSESGTGSGSYNEQFF.

The genes are TRBV5-1 and TRBJ1-2; D unclear. The CDR3 loop spans 11 amino acids. Germline values: CDR1 SGHRS, CDR2 YFSETQ. Trimming stripped 3 bases from V and 6 bases from J, with 6 bases between. CDR3 residues: CASSSNDGYTF. The CDR3 DNA follows: TGCGCCAGCAGCTCCAATGATGGCTACACCTTC.

The V call is TRBV9, the J call TRBJ2-1; possible D gene TRBD2, 6 bases. The germline V gene encodes CDR1 SGDLS and CDR2 YYNGEE. The CDR3 is made up of 15 amino acids. V was clipped by 0 bases and J by 9 bases, with 16 bases between them. The chain's CDR3 is CASSVETGEIPEQFF. CDR3 nucleotide sequence: TGTGCCAGCAGCGTAGAGACGGGAGAAATTCCTGAGCAGTTCTTC.

The chain carries TRBV24-1 and TRBJ2-5; weak D call: TRBD1 (5 bases). The CDR3 contains 14 residues. V was pared by 0 bases and J by 5 bases, with 9 bases between. Germline V lookup: CDR1 KGHDR, CDR2 SFDVKD. This CDR3 is CATSDLGAGETQYF. As DNA, the CDR3 is TGTGCCACCAGTGATTTGGGGGCAGGGGAGACCCAGTACTTC.

The V call is TRBV7-2, the J call TRBJ2-3; tentative D call: TRBD2 (5 bases). CDR3 length: 14 residues. Germline CDR1 SGHTA, CDR2 FQGNSA. V was clipped by 3 bases and J by 8 bases, with 15 bases between them. The CDR3 DNA sequence: TGTGCCAGCAGCTTTTCCCAGGACTTGGTTACGCAGTATTTT. This gives the protein CASSFSQDLVTQYF.

The CDR3 sequence is CASSYRAGVIYKGLNEQFF. The CDR3 bases are TGTGCCAGCAGCTACAGAGCGGGAGTAATTTATAAGGGCCTCAATGAGCAGTTCTTC. The chain couples TRBV7-2 to TRBJ2-1; 8 nucleotides align to TRBD2. Per germline, CDR1 SGHTA and CDR2 FQGNSA. The CDR3 sequence is 19 residues long. V was clipped by 4 bases and J by 6 bases; unmatched bases: 20.

V gene TRBV9 combines with J gene TRBJ1-1, with 11 bases matching TRBD1. Germline CDR1 and CDR2: SGDLS and YYNGEE. The CDR3 consists of 16 residues. After removal of 0 bases from V and 2 bases from J, the junction contained 3 bases not matched to a gene. This CDR3 is CASSVGGTGGNTEAFF. CDR3 in DNA: TGTGCCAGCAGCGTAGGCGGGACAGGGGGTAACACTGAAGCTTTCTTT.

The chain uses TRBV19 and TRBJ2-7; 11 bases fit TRBD2. The CDR3 is 15 residues long. With V trimmed by 4 bases and J by 6 bases, 8 bases remained unmatched. Germline V gene sequence: CDR1 LNHDA, CDR2 SQIVND (reference sequence). CDR3 region: CASSTASGRRSEQYF. In DNA form, the CDR3 reads TGTGCCAGTAGTACCGCTAGCGGGAGGCGGAGCGAGCAGTACTTC.

The chain combines TRBV28 with TRBJ1-5; tentative D call: TRBD1 (6 bases). CDR3 length: 14 residues. V was trimmed by 10 bases and J by 4 bases, leaving 17 bases between them. Germline V CDR1 and CDR2: MDHEN, SYDVKM. For the CDR3, the DNA is TGTGCCACCGGGGGGCCGGGGGAGAATCAGCCCCAGCATTTT. Translating gives CATGGPGENQPQHF.

This chain joins TRBV30 and TRBJ2-7; TRBD2 agrees at 8 bases. The CDR3 spans 14 residues. J was trimmed by 2 bases and V by 5 bases; bases with no gene match: 8. Germline V lookup: CDR1 GTSNPN, CDR2 SVGIG (reference sequence). This CDR3 is CAWAREGVTYEQYF. CDR3 coding DNA: TGTGCCTGGGCCCGGGAGGGAGTAACCTACGAGCAGTACTTC.

This chain connects TRBV5-6 to TRBJ1-1, with 7 nucleotides matching TRBD1. Germline V gene lookup returns CDR1 SGHDT and CDR2 YYEEEE. The CDR3 is 15 amino acids. V lost 0 bases, J lost 0 bases, and 2 bases stayed unmatched. For the CDR3, the DNA is TGTGCCAGCAGCTTGGACAGGGGATTGAACACTGAAGCTTTCTTT. This gives the protein CASSLDRGLNTEAFF.